The clone carrying this T cell receptor (beta chain) has more than one count but fewer than ten. Its matching antigen is unknown. Sequencing targeted expressed TCRB transcripts, as all isolated RNA had been reverse transcribed. The assay was immunoSEQ multiplex PCR, and TCRdb's table has in-frame clones only and misses some. The sample shows roughly 25,000 clones, approximately 70% of them seen only once. This specimen comes from a study of beta chain features in type 1 diabetes. Study-level results: When cDNA is sequenced, cells with high TCR expression could be over-represented. Any HLA effect on TCRB rearrangement was left unresolved by small sub-analyses. More deletions and fewer insertions at VDJ junctions were seen in type 1 diabetes patients.

Stem cell-like memory, regulatory, central memory and naive CD4+ cells were sorted via CD45RO/CCR7/CD25/CD127/CD95/CD27. The junction had 6 bases not matched to a gene; V was cut back by 0 bases and J by 4 bases. The V gene's germline CDR1 is MNHEY and CDR2 SVGAGI. This CDR3 is built from 16 residues. The material sequenced was Tregs from blood. The rearrangement joins TRBV6-5 to TRBJ2-7, with TRBD1 matching 10 bases. This TCR came from a woman aged 40 to 50 in good health. CDR3 nucleotides: TGTGCCAGCAGTTACTCATTCGGACAGGGGGTATACGAGCAGTACTTC. Translation gives CASSYSFGQGVYEQYF.